Included here is one TCR beta chain sequence, with context. This sample is drawn from a study of cytomegalovirus exposure and HLA in healthy donors. Trimming removed 3 bases at V and 5 bases at J, with 16 bases between. Germline CDR1 is SGHTA and CDR2 is FQGTGA. The CDR3 consists of 15 residues. The PCR had 60 Vbeta and 13 Jbeta primers. The table came from immunoSEQ multiplex PCR; TCRdb's copy has only in-frame clones and leaves some out. This table lists about 70,000 clones. Sequencing used PBMCs. This chain joins TRBV7-3 and TRBJ1-1; D remains unclear. This clonotype was sampled from a woman aged 25-40 years in good health and CMV-seronegative. The CDR3 region is CASSFSGRAGTEAFF. In nucleotides, the CDR3 is TGTGCCAGCAGCTTCTCCGGACGGGCGGGGACTGAAGCTTTCTTT.